Listed below are T cell receptor beta chains from one sample, sequenced in a study of T cell responses to AZD1222 COVID-19 vaccine. The table came from immunoSEQ multiplex PCR; TCRdb's copy has only in-frame clones and leaves some out. This table has about 130,000 clones, roughly 90% appearing once. The sample was peripheral blood, taken 28 days after the second AZD1222 dose. These receptors were taken from an adult who received the AZD1222 COVID-19 vaccine. Each CDR3 is given with its conserved first and last residue. The D gene is left open where the match is weak. The listing skips clone size in some rows; elsewhere it reads once, few, many or a size class.

>TRBJ2-5|TRBV14|-|-
TGTGCCAGCAGCCAAGTCAGGCAGGCCTTGAGTTCGGAGACCCAGTACTTC
CASSQVRQALSSETQYF
>TRBJ2-3|TRBV5-1|-|TRBD2
TGCGCCAGCAGCTTGATGGGGAGGGTAGATACGCAGTATTTT
CASSLMGRVDTQYF
>TRBJ2-7|TRBV3-1/TRBV3-2|-|-
TGTGCCAGCAGGACAGCCATCGGGGCCTACGAGCAGTACTTC
CASRTAIGAYEQYF
>TRBJ2-7|TRBV20-1|-|-
TGCAGTGCTGCGTATAACGAGCAGTACTTC
CSAAYNEQYF
>TRBJ2-2|TRBV7-2|once|TRBD2
TGTGCCAGCAGCCCGCGGGGAGGGGGTAGCGGGAGAACCGGGGAGCTGTTTTTT
CASSPRGGGSGRTGELFF
>TRBJ2-3|TRBV30|-|TRBD2
TGTGCCTGCCAACGGGGGGGAGCACCGTCTCCTGCAGATACGCAGTATTTT
CACQRGGAPSPADTQYF
>TRBJ2-7|TRBV7-9|few|-
TGTGCCAGCAGCCCCTCGGGTCGCTCCTACGAGCAGTACTTC
CASSPSGRSYEQYF
>TRBJ2-7|TRBV6-2/TRBV6-3|-|-
TGTGCCAGCAGTTACTCGGCGGATTACGAGCAGTACTTC
CASSYSADYEQYF
>TRBJ2-7|TRBV5-1|once|TRBD2
TGCGCCAGCAGCTTGGGCCCTAGCGGGAGGGACTACGAGCAGTACTTC
CASSLGPSGRDYEQYF
>TRBJ2-3|TRBV6-5|-|-
TGTGCCAGCAGTTACTCCAAGCTACAGGGAGCAGATACGCAGTATTTT
CASSYSKLQGADTQYF
>TRBJ1-1|TRBV6-4|-|TRBD1
TGTGCCAGCAGGCGCGGGACAGACACTGAAGCTTTCTTT
CASRRGTDTEAFF
>TRBJ1-5|TRBV19|-|-
TGTGCCAGTAGTATAGGGGCGTACAGGGCCCATCAGCCCCAGCATTTT
CASSIGAYRAHQPQHF
>TRBJ2-1|TRBV6-5|once|-
TGTGCCAGCAGTTACTTGCGCCGGGTCCAAGGGAATGAGCAGTTCTTC
CASSYLRRVQGNEQFF
>TRBJ2-5|TRBV28|-|TRBD2
TGTGCCAGCAGTGACAGACTAAGCGGGAGTCAAGAGACCCAGTACTTC
CASSDRLSGSQETQYF
>TRBJ2-7|TRBV30|-|-
TGTGCCTGGAGCCGCCCCCCGGCGGGCTCCTACGAGCAGTACTTC
CAWSRPPAGSYEQYF
>TRBJ2-1|TRBV7-2|-|-
TGTGCCAGCAGCTTAGGGGACTCGACCTACAATGAGCAGTTCTTC
CASSLGDSTYNEQFF
>TRBJ1-2|TRBV12-3/TRBV12-4|-|TRBD1
TGTGCCAGCAGTCCTGACAGGGGCGGAGGTACCTTC
CASSPDRGGGTF
>TRBJ2-7|TRBV5-6|-|-
TGTGCCAGCAGCTCTAACTACGAGCAGTACTTC
CASSSNYEQYF
>TRBJ1-1|TRBV10-2|-|-
TGCGCCAGCAGTGAGGGTATCACTGAAGCTTTCTTT
CASSEGITEAFF
>TRBJ2-7|TRBV12-3/TRBV12-4|-|-
TGTGCCAGCAGGTTGGGAAGCTACGAGCAGTACTTC
CASRLGSYEQYF
>TRBJ1-5|TRBV27|-|-
TGTGCCAGCAGTTTAGGGTGGGATCAGCCCCAGCATTTT
CASSLGWDQPQHF
>TRBJ2-1|TRBV6-2/TRBV6-3|-|TRBD2
TGTGCCAGCAGTTATCTAGCGGGAGGTAGCGAGCAGTTCTTC
CASSYLAGGSEQFF
>TRBJ2-2|TRBV30|-|-
TGTGCCTGGAGTGAGATCGGATCCACCGGGGAGCTGTTTTTT
CAWSEIGSTGELFF
>TRBJ1-2|TRBV13|-|TRBD1
TGTGCCAGCAGCTTACAGGGGGACTATGGCTACACCTTC
CASSLQGDYGYTF
>TRBJ2-7|TRBV9|-|TRBD1
TGTGCCAGCAGCAGACGGGACAGCGCCTACGAGCAGTACTTC
CASSRRDSAYEQYF
>TRBJ1-1|TRBV6-5|-|TRBD1
TGTGCCAGCAGTTACATGACAGGGGGCACTGAAGCTTTCTTT
CASSYMTGGTEAFF
>TRBJ2-7|TRBV6-4|-|TRBD1
TGTGCCAGCAGTGCCTCGACAGGGGCCTACGAGCAGTACTTC
CASSASTGAYEQYF
>TRBJ2-1|TRBV5-1|-|TRBD2
TGCGCCAGCAGCTTGCTGGGAGGGAGGAAGTCCAATGAGCAGTTCTTC
CASSLLGGRKSNEQFF
>TRBJ1-1|TRBV5-4|-|-
TGTGCCAGCAGCCTGGGGTGGAACACTGAAGCTTTCTTT
CASSLGWNTEAFF
>TRBJ1-1|TRBV4-2|-|-
TGTGCCAGCAGCCAAGAGGGCAGGGGGAACACTGAAGCTTTCTTT
CASSQEGRGNTEAFF
>TRBJ2-1|TRBV5-1|-|TRBD2
TGCGCCAGCAGCCTCAGTGGTAGCGGGGTTAGCTCCTACAATGAGCAGTTCTTC
CASSLSGSGVSSYNEQFF
>TRBJ1-2|TRBV10-3|-|-
TGTGCCATCAGTGAGTCGGAGGGGTTCGGAGTAGGCTACACCTTC
CAISESEGFGVGYTF
>TRBJ2-5|TRBV15|-|TRBD1
TGTGCCACCAGCAACCGGGACAGGGGATTCGAGACCCAGTACTTC
CATSNRDRGFETQYF
>TRBJ2-5|TRBV30|-|TRBD2
TGTGCCTGGAGTGTACGGGGAGGGCCCGGTCCTGAGACCCAGTACTTC
CAWSVRGGPGPETQYF
>TRBJ1-1|TRBV11-2|-|-
TGTGCCAGCAGCTTAATGTCGCGGACTGAAGCTTTCTTT
CASSLMSRTEAFF
>TRBJ1-6|TRBV27|-|TRBD1
TGTGCCAGCAGTTTATCCGCCGGGACAGGGGGCGTCCCCCTCCACTTT
CASSLSAGTGGVPLHF
>TRBJ1-1|TRBV13|-|-
TGTGCCAGCAGCTTTCAGGGGAGATACACTGAAGCTTTCTTT
CASSFQGRYTEAFF
>TRBJ2-1|TRBV9|-|-
TGTGCCAGCAGCGGAAGCAGTGAGCAGTTCTTC
CASSGSSEQFF
>TRBJ2-3|TRBV5-5|-|-
TGTGCCAGCAGCTTCTTTGGTCAGCTGGATACGCAGTATTTT
CASSFFGQLDTQYF
>TRBJ2-7|TRBV27|-|TRBD2
TGTGCCAGCAGTTTAAAGCGACTAGCGGGAGGCTCCTACGAGCAGTACTTC
CASSLKRLAGGSYEQYF
>TRBJ1-5|TRBV3-1/TRBV3-2|-|-
TGTGCCAGCAGCCAAGTCCCGAGGGATCAGCCCCAGCATTTT
CASSQVPRDQPQHF
>TRBJ1-1|TRBV11-1|-|-
TGTGCCAGCAGTCAGAGGGGCGTTGTGAGGGCTGAAGCTTTCTTT
CASSQRGVVRAEAFF
>TRBJ1-2|TRBV28|-|-
TGTGCCAGCAGTTCCCCGCCCGACAGGCCCGGCGGCTACACCTTC
CASSSPPDRPGGYTF
>TRBJ1-4|TRBV10-2|-|TRBD1
TGCGCCAGCAGTGAGTCATACAGGGGAACTAATGAAAAACTGTTTTTT
CASSESYRGTNEKLFF
>TRBJ2-5|TRBV7-6|-|TRBD1
TGTGCCAGCAGCTTGTCAATCGGGACAGCGCGCTGGCAGACCCAGTACTTC
CASSLSIGTARWQTQYF
>TRBJ1-5|TRBV24-1|-|-
TGTGCCACCAGTGATTGGACAGCGACGGAGCCCCAGCATTTT
CATSDWTATEPQHF
>TRBJ2-1|TRBV12-5|-|TRBD1
TGTGCTAGTGGTTTGAGAGACAGGGAGACCACCGATTACAATGAGCAGTTCTTC
CASGLRDRETTDYNEQFF
>TRBJ1-2|TRBV6-2/TRBV6-3|-|-
TGTGCCAGCAGTCCGGGTTCCTATGGCTACACCTTC
CASSPGSYGYTF
>TRBJ1-1|TRBV19|-|-
TGTGCCAGTAGTATAATTTCTGGGAACACTGAAGCTTTCTTT
CASSIISGNTEAFF
>TRBJ1-1|TRBV7-9|once|-
TGTGTAAGCCAAGCAAACACTGAAGCTTTCTTT
CVSQANTEAFF